These T cell receptor beta chains were read from a single sample in a study of T cells in narcolepsy. Sequencing was performed with immunoSEQ multiplex PCR; in TCRdb, only in-frame clones are kept and a portion is missing. The sample yields over 25,000 clones, roughly nine tenths seen once. The sample comprised CD45RA- memory CD4+ T cells from PBMCs. All receptors derive from a human donor with narcolepsy. Both conserved end residues are trimmed from each CDR3. Each record gives: V gene, J gene, CDR3 protein.

TRBV6-6,TRBJ1-5,ASSLSNQPQH
TRBV29-1,TRBJ1-5,SVRDGNQPQH
TRBV2,TRBJ2-3,ASSDNGFWDTDTQY
TRBV28,TRBJ2-1,ASSLAIEQF
TRBV2,TRBJ2-7,ASSERYEQY
TRBV28,TRBJ1-5,AGREIQGMTSNQPQH
TRBV28,TRBJ2-3,ASGRGSTDTQY
TRBV6-4,TRBJ2-1,ASVRDHYNEQF
TRBV28,TRBJ1-5,AGSGTRTRLSNQPQH
TRBV5-1,TRBJ2-2,ASSLSGRNGELF
TRBV9,TRBJ1-3,ASSVQGGGNTIY
TRBV7-2,TRBJ1-2,ASSLALYGYT
TRBV4-1,TRBJ1-4,ASSRAEANEKLF
TRBV30,TRBJ2-7,AWKLAGEQY
TRBV5-6,TRBJ1-2,ASSPVSAGGGYGYT
TRBV5-1,TRBJ1-4,ASSIRGADNEKLF
TRBV7-2,TRBJ2-2,ASSLRLNTGELF
TRBV18,TRBJ1-1,ASSLALDTEAF
TRBV28,TRBJ1-2,ASSFYRDRGNYGYT
TRBV5-1,TRBJ1-1,ASSLASGVGAF
TRBV19,TRBJ1-2,ASSIRQGASYGYT
TRBV4-2,TRBJ2-3,ASSQDRGTDTQY
TRBV30,TRBJ2-7,AWSSGAEQY
TRBV5-1,TRBJ2-2,ASSATSVVTGELF
TRBV30,TRBJ1-6,AWRTGGFDSPLH
TRBV27,TRBJ1-4,ASSPGQEGREKLF
TRBV9,TRBJ1-1,ASSASTAKNTEAF
TRBV30,TRBJ1-2,AWSERRTTNYGYT
TRBV6-5,TRBJ1-2,ASIESGGFGYT
TRBV19,TRBJ1-3,ASSIAHSYSGNTIY
TRBV29-1,TRBJ1-1,SVADPEAF